The rows below give T cell receptor beta chains drawn from one sample of a study of T cell responses to AZD1222 COVID-19 vaccine. Measured with immunoSEQ multiplex PCR; TCRdb has only the in-frame clones, and not every one. This repertoire shows 70,000 to 75,000 clones, about 85% found once; its top ten account for approximately 1.2%. The sequencing here drew on peripheral blood, taken 28 days after the second AZD1222 dose. These receptors all stem from an adult who received the AZD1222 COVID-19 vaccine. CDR3s include the opening cysteine and the closing phenylalanine or tryptophan. D genes are given only for firm matches. For some rows the clone size is stated as once, few or many, or as a class when expanded; others skip it.

size: .
V: TRBV19
D: .
J: TRBJ1-1
CDR3: CASSMWGSNTEAFF
DNA: TGTGCCAGTAGTATGTGGGGCTCGAACACTGAAGCTTTCTTT

size: .
V: TRBV9
D: .
J: TRBJ2-3
CDR3: CASTGVSSPDTQYF
DNA: TGTGCCAGCACCGGGGTCAGTTCACCAGATACGCAGTATTTT

size: few
V: TRBV19
D: TRBD1
J: TRBJ2-2
CDR3: CASSPRQGIGELFF
DNA: TGTGCCAGTAGCCCCCGACAGGGAATCGGGGAGCTGTTTTTT

size: .
V: TRBV7-8
D: .
J: TRBJ1-5
CDR3: CASSAPGDSNQPQHF
DNA: TGTGCCAGCAGCGCGCCGGGAGATAGCAATCAGCCCCAGCATTTT

size: .
V: TRBV10-3
D: TRBD1
J: TRBJ2-7
CDR3: CAISVTGSSYEQYF
DNA: TGTGCCATCAGTGTGACAGGGAGCTCCTACGAGCAGTACTTC

size: .
V: TRBV7-9
D: TRBD1
J: TRBJ2-7
CDR3: CASSFTGAQYF
DNA: TGTGCCAGCAGCTTTACAGGGGCGCAGTACTTC

size: few
V: TRBV6-5
D: .
J: TRBJ1-3
CDR3: CASGPRAFSGNTIYF
DNA: TGTGCCAGCGGCCCGCGGGCCTTCTCTGGAAACACCATATATTTT

size: .
V: TRBV5-4
D: .
J: TRBJ2-7
CDR3: CASSLAGTMDEQYF
DNA: TGTGCCAGCAGCTTGGCCGGGACGATGGACGAGCAGTACTTC

size: .
V: TRBV5-6
D: TRBD2
J: TRBJ2-1
CDR3: CATGPSGPYNEQFF
DNA: TGTGCCACCGGCCCTAGCGGGCCTTACAATGAGCAGTTCTTC

size: .
V: TRBV11-3
D: .
J: TRBJ2-1
CDR3: CASSLTPEGSYNEQFF
DNA: TGTGCCAGCAGCCTAACCCCGGAGGGCTCCTACAATGAGCAGTTCTTC

size: .
V: TRBV27
D: TRBD2
J: TRBJ2-7
CDR3: CASSLSVREGYSYEQYF
DNA: TGTGCCAGCAGTTTATCCGTCCGGGAGGGGTACTCCTACGAGCAGTACTTC

size: .
V: TRBV7-2
D: TRBD2
J: TRBJ2-2
CDR3: CASSSGLAAGELFF
DNA: TGTGCCAGCAGCTCCGGACTAGCTGCCGGGGAGCTGTTTTTT

size: .
V: TRBV5-4
D: .
J: TRBJ2-5
CDR3: CASSFPSSTQYF
DNA: TGTGCCAGCAGCTTTCCCAGCTCGACCCAGTACTTC

size: .
V: TRBV7-3
D: .
J: TRBJ2-1
CDR3: CASSFSLGDNEQFF
DNA: TGTGCCAGCAGCTTTTCCCTAGGGGACAATGAGCAGTTCTTC

size: .
V: TRBV6-5
D: .
J: TRBJ2-6
CDR3: CASSYMFSGANVLTF
DNA: TGTGCCAGCAGTTACATGTTCTCTGGGGCCAACGTCCTGACTTTC

size: .
V: TRBV4-3
D: TRBD2
J: TRBJ2-1
CDR3: CASSQLTSGSTYNEQFF
DNA: TGCGCCAGCAGCCAACTTACTAGCGGGAGCACCTACAATGAGCAGTTCTTC

size: .
V: TRBV30
D: TRBD1
J: TRBJ1-2
CDR3: CAWSPLGTDLHLFYGYTF
DNA: TGTGCCTGGAGTCCACTGGGGACAGATTTGCACCTGTTCTATGGCTACACCTTC

size: .
V: TRBV12-3/TRBV12-4
D: .
J: TRBJ2-5
CDR3: CASAPQGETQYF
DNA: TGTGCCAGCGCCCCACAGGGAGAGACCCAGTACTTC

size: .
V: TRBV27
D: .
J: TRBJ1-1
CDR3: CASSLGPLNTEAFF
DNA: TGTGCCAGCAGTTTGGGTCCCCTGAACACTGAAGCTTTCTTT

size: .
V: TRBV6-5
D: .
J: TRBJ2-7
CDR3: CASSSGAYEQYF
DNA: TGTGCCAGCAGCTCAGGGGCCTACGAGCAGTACTTC

size: .
V: TRBV6-5
D: .
J: TRBJ2-3
CDR3: CASSFRSGTDTQYF
DNA: TGTGCCAGCAGTTTTCGGAGCGGCACAGATACGCAGTATTTT

size: .
V: TRBV6-5
D: TRBD1
J: TRBJ1-6
CDR3: CASSYSRDSSSPLHF
DNA: TGTGCCAGCAGTTACTCCCGGGACAGCTCTTCACCCCTCCACTTT

size: .
V: TRBV4-1
D: .
J: TRBJ1-5
CDR3: CASSQDPKHRRPQHF
DNA: TGCGCCAGCAGCCAAGATCCAAAGCACAGAAGGCCCCAGCATTTT

size: .
V: TRBV5-6
D: .
J: TRBJ1-1
CDR3: CASSYGTPNTEAFF
DNA: TGTGCCAGCAGCTATGGGACACCGAACACTGAAGCTTTCTTT

size: .
V: TRBV5-1
D: .
J: TRBJ1-4
CDR3: CASSLSPTREKLFF
DNA: TGCGCCAGCAGCTTGTCGCCTACGCGGGAAAAACTGTTTTTT

size: once
V: TRBV29-1
D: TRBD1
J: TRBJ1-2
CDR3: CSVRLTGGGGYTF
DNA: TGCAGCGTTAGGTTGACAGGGGGGGGTGGCTACACCTTC

size: .
V: TRBV19
D: .
J: TRBJ2-2
CDR3: CASSIMAVPNTGELFF
DNA: TGTGCCAGTAGTATAATGGCAGTTCCTAACACCGGGGAGCTGTTTTTT

size: .
V: TRBV7-2
D: TRBD1
J: TRBJ1-5
CDR3: CASSQDRGSQPQHF
DNA: TGTGCCAGCAGCCAAGACAGGGGGAGTCAGCCCCAGCATTTT

size: .
V: TRBV2
D: .
J: TRBJ2-7
CDR3: CASRPQGINEQYF
DNA: TGTGCCAGCAGACCTCAAGGGATCAACGAGCAGTACTTC

size: .
V: TRBV4-2
D: .
J: TRBJ2-2
CDR3: CASSVLYHTGELFF
DNA: TGTGCCAGCAGCGTGCTCTATCACACCGGGGAGCTGTTTTTT

size: .
V: TRBV5-1
D: TRBD1
J: TRBJ2-1
CDR3: CASSLKLDRANEQFF
DNA: TGCGCCAGCAGCCTTAAACTGGACAGGGCCAATGAGCAGTTCTTC

size: .
V: TRBV27
D: .
J: TRBJ1-2
CDR3: CASRKAGGIYTF
DNA: TGTGCCAGCAGAAAGGCGGGGGGTATCTACACCTTC

size: .
V: TRBV6-1
D: TRBD2
J: TRBJ2-2
CDR3: CASSGRTAVAGRTGELFF
DNA: TGTGCCAGCAGTGGAAGGACGGCGGTAGCGGGCAGGACCGGGGAGCTGTTTTTT

size: .
V: TRBV4-3
D: TRBD1
J: TRBJ1-4
CDR3: CASSAISGTGDEKLFF
DNA: TGCGCCAGCAGCGCAATCTCCGGGACAGGGGACGAAAAACTGTTTTTT

size: .
V: TRBV1
D: .
J: TRBJ1-1
CDR3: CTSSPRETGHGGMNTEAFF
DNA: TGCACCAGCAGCCCCCGAGAGACAGGGCACGGGGGGATGAACACTGAAGCTTTCTTT

size: .
V: TRBV9
D: .
J: TRBJ1-2
CDR3: CASSGGPLLTAGGYTF
DNA: TGTGCCAGCAGCGGCGGCCCCCTTTTAACCGCGGGAGGCTACACCTTC

size: .
V: TRBV19
D: .
J: TRBJ2-5
CDR3: CATSVDRETQYF
DNA: TGTGCCACCTCGGTAGACCGAGAGACCCAGTACTTC